This TCR beta chain was captured by sequencing in a study of T-cell reconstitution after alpha-beta-depleted transplantation in children. Study conclusions and caveats: Reportedly, alpha-beta T cells present about two months post-transplant originated from several hundred expanded clones of graft origin. T-cell counts and diversity at one year following transplant were attributed mainly to newly produced T cells.

This clonotype occurred many times. No antigen is known for it. Unique molecular identifiers were used in preparing the TCRbeta library. TCRdb analysed the PCR reads with MiXCR anew, one entry per CDR3 protein. The sample gives hundreds of thousands of distinct CDR3 sequences, about 25% of which show up once; about 2.6% is in the top ten. The sample here was PBMCs, taken before TCRalphabeta/CD19-depleted stem cell transplant. This clonotype was obtained from a girl aged 2 to 10 with Fanconi anemia, due to receive a stem cell transplant.

The CDR3 sequence is CSVESLNHEQFF. CDR3 bases: TGCAGCGTTGAATCCCTCAATCATGAGCAGTTCTTC. V is TRBV29-1 and J is TRBJ2-1; D ambiguous. The CDR3 covers 12 residues. V was clipped by 2 bases and J by 8 bases, with 10 bases between them. Germline CDR1 is SQVTM and CDR2 is ANQGSEA.